This T cell receptor (beta chain) was found in a study of blood T cell repertoires in COVID-19. Background on the study: PBMCs, B-cell-depleted T cells, or T cells were the source of the cDNA or gDNA that made up the material.

V was trimmed by 0 bases and J by 3 bases, leaving 15 bases between them. Germline V gene data show CDR1 as SGDLS and CDR2 as YYNGEE. The CDR3 runs to 16 residues. As processed by the authors: Amplified reference gene primers provided the basis for estimating nucleated cell counts. The data were produced by immunoSEQ multiplex PCR, yet TCRdb's version contains in-frame clones alone and is incomplete. The V and J calls and the clone size are those of that table, but D and trimming were determined from the DNA. The table records about 300,000 clones, 70% to 90% of them present only once. The rearrangement links TRBV9 to TRBJ1-2; no definite D call. The sequencing input was peripheral blood. The sequence came from a man aged 65 to 79 with acute or convalescent COVID-19. The CDR3 nucleotides are TGTGCCAGCAGCGTAGGTGGCGGAGGCGGACACTATGGCTACACCTTC. Translation gives CASSVGGGGGHYGYTF.